Below, 26 T cell receptor beta chains from the same sample are listed, as sequenced in a study of blood T cells in healthy people across ages. A second PCR, run for about 7 to 11 cycles, used a sample-barcoded 5' primer plus a J-beta primer mix. MiXCR, run by TCRdb on the 5' RACE reads, gives a single entry per CDR3 protein. The sample shows under 1,000,000 distinct CDR3 sequences, around 36% of them seen only once. Input material: blood. The receptors come from a man aged 18 to 30 in good health.

The genes are TRBV5-1 and TRBJ2-2; TRBD2 matches at 11 bases. Germline V gene sequence: CDR1 SGHRS, CDR2 YFSETQ. After removal of 4 bases from V and 5 bases from J, the junction contained 7 bases not matched to a gene. CDR3 length equals 16 residues. CDR3 nucleotides: TGCGCCAGCAGCACTGGGACTAGCGGAGGGACCGGGGAGCTGTTTTTT. Its protein is CASSTGTSGGTGELFF.

The chain recombines TRBV7-2 with TRBJ2-1, with 9 bases identical to TRBD1. With 2 bases clipped from V and 4 bases from J, the junction kept 3 bases outside the gene matches. The CDR3 covers 15 residues. Per germline, CDR1 SGHTA and CDR2 FQGNSA. The CDR3 nucleotides are TGTGCCAGCAGCTTAAAGGGACAGGGTTACAATGAGCAGTTCTTC. The encoded protein is CASSLKGQGYNEQFF.

The chain couples TRBV14 to TRBJ2-7; TRBD2 matches at 10 bases. CDR1 is SGHDN, CDR2 FVKESK, per germline. Trimming removed 3 bases from V and 0 bases from J; junction bases left unmatched: 14. This CDR3 spans 19 amino acids. CDR3 bases: TGTGCCAGCAGCCAGACAAAGCGGGGGGGAATTTTTTACTCCTACGAGCAGTACTTC. Amino acids: CASSQTKRGGIFYSYEQYF.

This clonotype appeared many times. The rearrangement uses TRBV5-1 and TRBJ2-1; no clear D gene. V lost 3 bases to trimming and J lost 9 bases, with 10 bases between them. The germline gives CDR1 SGHRS, CDR2 YFSETQ. This CDR3 is 12 amino acids long. CDR3 nucleotide sequence: TGCGCCAGCAGCTCCGACGATGGTGAGCAGTTCTTC. Translating it yields CASSSDDGEQFF.

The V gene is TRBV12-3 or TRBV12-4, the J gene TRBJ2-5, with 9 bases matching TRBD1. V gave up 5 bases and J gave up 11 bases; unmatched junction bases: 12. The length of the CDR3 is 14 residues. The CDR3 region has the DNA TGTGCCAGCAGTCAAGCAGGGACAGGGTGGGTGCAGTACTTC. Its translation: CASSQAGTGWVQYF.

In its sample, this clonotype was seen a few times. The chain couples TRBV20-1 to TRBJ2-7, with 7 nucleotides matching TRBD1. Germline CDR1 and CDR2: DFQATT and SNEGSKA (reference sequence). Trimming removed 3 bases from V and 2 bases from J; junction bases left unmatched: 4. This CDR3 region has 13 residues. The CDR3 reads CSASPGQTYEQYF. DNA of the CDR3: TGCAGTGCTAGCCCGGGACAGACCTACGAGCAGTACTTC.

About this clonotype: One base away lies a much larger clone, so this may be a sequencing read error. The chain joins TRBV12-3 or TRBV12-4 to TRBJ1-2; 8 nucleotides line up with TRBD1. The CDR3 is made up of 11 amino acids. The ends lost 5 bases at V and 10 bases at J; junction bases unmatched: 3. DNA of the CDR3: TGTGCCAGCAGTCAGACAGGGGTCTACACCTTC. The encoded protein is CASSQTGVYTF.

The chain employs TRBV15 and TRBJ2-1, with D possibly TRBD1 on 5 matching bases. The V end was cut by 0 bases, the J end by 13 bases, with 19 bases between. Germline CDR1 and CDR2: LNHNV and YYDKDF (reference sequence). The length of the CDR3 is 15 residues. The CDR3 is CATSRDPGPQETQFF. The CDR3 nucleotides are TGTGCCACCAGCAGAGACCCAGGGCCCCAGGAGACCCAGTTCTTC.

The V gene is TRBV20-1, the J gene TRBJ2-2; possible D gene TRBD1, 5 bases. Looked up from germline, CDR1 is DFQATT and CDR2 is SNEGSKA (reference sequence). The V end lost 3 bases, the J end lost 8 bases, and 13 bases lay between the germline ends. The CDR3 runs to 13 residues. This CDR3 is CSARARDSGELFF. CDR3 nucleotide sequence: TGCAGTGCTAGGGCCAGGGATAGTGGGGAGCTGTTTTTT.

This rearrangement joins TRBV7-9 to TRBJ2-1; D is unresolved. V was trimmed by 5 bases and J by 1 base, leaving 18 bases between them. The CDR3 is made up of 17 amino acids. Germline V gene lookup returns CDR1 SEHNR and CDR2 FQNEAQ (reference sequence). CDR3 in DNA: TGTGCCAGCAGCCAGGTTGTTGAGGTCCCATCCTACAATGAGCAGTTCTTC. As protein: CASSQVVEVPSYNEQFF.

The chain links TRBV5-1 to TRBJ1-1; 7 bases align to TRBD1. This CDR3 has 15 amino acids. CDR1 and CDR2 (germline): SGHRS, YFSETQ. The V segment lost 0 bases and the J segment 6 bases; nucleotides outside the gene matches: 8. The CDR3 region is CASSLELMGQSEAFF. CDR3 nucleotide sequence: TGCGCCAGCAGCTTGGAACTAATGGGACAGTCTGAAGCTTTCTTT.

This clonotype appeared a few times. The rearrangement links TRBV6-1 to TRBJ1-2; the match to TRBD1 covers 8 bases. The V gene end was trimmed by 6 bases and the J gene end by 7 bases; junction bases not matched to a gene: 7. CDR3 length: 13 amino acids. In germline, CDR1 is MNHNS, CDR2 SASEGT. In DNA form, the CDR3 reads TGTGCCAGCAGAACGGACAGGGTTGCTGGCTACACCTTC. Protein sequence: CASRTDRVAGYTF.

This chain uses TRBV12-3 or TRBV12-4 with TRBJ1-2, with D possibly being TRBD1 (6 bases). Deletions cut 7 bases from V and 4 bases from J, with 16 bases between. The CDR3 contains 14 residues. The CDR3 nucleotides read TGTGCCAGCACACTGGACGGGGGGCCCTATGGCTACACCTTC. This codes for CASTLDGGPYGYTF.

The chain combines TRBV6-5 with TRBJ1-1, with TRBD1 as a possible D gene (5 bases). This CDR3 has 12 residues. V was pared by 6 bases and J by 6 bases, with 11 bases between. The germline CDR1 and CDR2 sequences are MNHEY and SVGAGI. CDR3 loop: CASSSGVAEAFF. The CDR3 nucleotides are TGTGCCAGCAGCTCGGGGGTCGCTGAAGCTTTCTTT.

This clonotype was seen ten or more times. The CDR3 DNA follows: TGTGCCAGCAGTTTATCCCCGTCCTACGAGCAGTACTTC. Amino acids: CASSLSPSYEQYF. The genes are TRBV12-3 or TRBV12-4 and TRBJ2-7; the D is unclear. V lost 2 bases, J lost 1 base, and 6 bases lay in between. There are 13 residues in the CDR3.

As concerns this clonotype: Since no conserved phenylalanine or tryptophan closes the CDR3, a read error is the likely cause. V and J are TRBV11-2 and TRBJ2-1, with D possibly matching TRBD1 (7 bases). The CDR3 loop spans 14 amino acids. Looked up from germline, CDR1 is SGHAT and CDR2 is FQNNGV. The ends were cut back, 1 base at V and 9 bases at J, with 13 bases in the middle. This chain's CDR3 is CASSLVRGAAEQFS. CDR3 DNA: TGTGCCAGCAGCTTAGTCAGGGGGGCAGCTGAGCAGTTCTCC.

This clonotype has only one observation. One end of the junction is discordant with germline, which a read error may explain. V and J are TRBV30 and TRBJ2-1; either TRBD1 or TRBD2 may fit D (5 bases each). Looked up from germline, CDR1 is GTSNPN and CDR2 is SVGIG (reference sequence). This CDR3 has 12 residues. This CDR3 reads CAGSLGDNEQFF. CDR3 coding DNA: TGTGCCGGGAGTTTGGGGGACAATGAGCAGTTCTTC. Together with reference TRBV30 and TRBJ2-1, the CDR3 gives the full variable domain: SQTIHQWPATLVQPVGSPLSLECTVEGTSNPNLYWYRQAAGRGLQLLFYSVGIGQISSEVPQNLSASRPQDRQFILSSKKLLLSDSGFYLCAGSLGDNEQFFGPGTRLTVL.

This chain connects TRBV5-1 to TRBJ2-1; D is uncertain. V lost 4 bases and J lost 4, with 18 bases in between. The CDR3 is 16 residues long. Germline values: CDR1 SGHRS, CDR2 YFSETQ. The CDR3 coding sequence is TGCGCCAGCAGCCGCGGACCTAGACTTGAGTACAATGAGCAGTTCTTC. This sequence encodes CASSRGPRLEYNEQFF. The full variable domain, its missing parts supplied by reference TRBV5-1 and TRBJ2-1, is KAGVTQTPRYLIKTRGQQVTLSCSPISGHRSVSWYQQTPGQGLQFLFEYFSETQRNKGNFPGRFSGRQFSNSRSEMNVSTLELGDSALYLCASSRGPRLEYNEQFFGPGTRLTVL.

This clonotype has at least ten counts. The chain combines TRBV20-1 with TRBJ2-1; the match to TRBD2 covers 8 bases. Germline assignment: CDR1 DFQATT and CDR2 SNEGSKA (reference sequence). Trimming cost V 3 bases and J 3 bases; bases outside gene matches: 4. This CDR3 has 14 amino acids. The CDR3 protein is CSARVGGGYNEQFF. In DNA form, the CDR3 reads TGCAGTGCTAGGGTCGGGGGGGGCTACAATGAGCAGTTCTTC.

This rearrangement joins TRBV6-5 to TRBJ1-6; weak D call: TRBD1 (6 bases). This CDR3 spans 16 amino acids. V was clipped by 6 bases and J by 7 bases, with 19 bases between them. The germline gives CDR1 MNHEY, CDR2 SVGAGI. This CDR3 is CASRINLQGWNSPLHF. The CDR3 DNA follows: TGTGCCAGCAGAATAAACTTACAGGGATGGAATTCACCCCTCCACTTT.

V gene TRBV20-1 combines with J gene TRBJ2-1, with TRBD2 matching over 11 bases. The CDR3 sequence is 17 residues long. Looked up from germline, CDR1 is DFQATT and CDR2 is SNEGSKA (reference sequence). Losses at the gene ends were 5 bases for V and 5 bases for J; bases not matched to a gene: 14. In nucleotides, the CDR3 is TGCAGTGCTCCTTTAAATAGCGGGGGGGCCACGGACAATGAGCAGTTCTTC. Residues: CSAPLNSGGATDNEQFF.

Note on this clonotype: One base away lies a much larger clone, so this may be a sequencing read error. V is TRBV7-6 and J is TRBJ2-1; D unresolved. This CDR3 is built from 16 residues. Trimming took 1 base from V and 0 from J, leaving 10 bases between them. From germline, CDR1 is SGHVS and CDR2 FNYEAQ. This CDR3 is CASSLVGHGSYNEQFF. The CDR3 coding sequence is TGTGCCAGCAGCTTAGTAGGGCACGGCTCCTACAATGAGCAGTTCTTC.

This clonotype was found once. The rearrangement uses TRBV7-2 and TRBJ2-5, with TRBD2 as a possible D gene (5 bases). CDR1 is SGHTA, CDR2 FQGNSA, per germline. Trimming shortened V by 5 bases and J by 2 bases, and 12 bases separated the two germline ends. The CDR3 is made up of 14 amino acids. In nucleotides, the CDR3 is TGTGCCAGCAGCCAAAGGACTGAACAAGAGACCCAGTACTTC. It encodes CASSQRTEQETQYF.

The gene calls are TRBV12-3 or TRBV12-4 and TRBJ2-5, with TRBD2 matching 8 bases. The CDR3 covers 15 residues. Trimming cost V 5 bases and J 5 bases; bases outside gene matches: 10. CDR3 sequence (DNA): TGTGCCAGCAGTCAGGGCCCAGCTAGCGGGGAGACCCAGTACTTC. Protein sequence: CASSQGPASGETQYF.

CDR3 DNA: TGTGCCAGCAGCACCCTTCGACTAGCGGGGGGGAATGAGCAGTACTTC. Amino acid sequence: CASSTLRLAGGNEQYF. The gene calls are TRBV11-2 and TRBJ2-5; 14 positions agree with TRBD2. J lost 11 bases, V lost 5 bases, and 13 bases had no gene match. Germline lookup yields CDR1 SGHAT and CDR2 FQNNGV. The CDR3 runs to 16 residues.

This clonotype was counted a few times. The chain joins TRBV7-9 to TRBJ2-7; 9 nucleotides agree with TRBD1. J gave up 0 bases and V 4 bases, and 7 bases lay outside the gene matches. Looked up from germline, CDR1 is SEHNR and CDR2 is FQNEAQ (reference sequence). This CDR3 has 16 residues. The CDR3 is CASSSGQGKVSYEQYF. CDR3 nucleotide sequence: TGTGCCAGCAGCTCGGGACAGGGAAAGGTCTCCTACGAGCAGTACTTC.